What follows is one T cell receptor beta chain and its context. Per the germline V gene, CDR1 is MDHEN and CDR2 is SYDVKM. The CDR3 sequence is 18 residues long. V was pared by 3 bases and J by 0 bases, with 15 bases between. The data were obtained in a study of T cell responses to AZD1222 COVID-19 vaccine. Produced via immunoSEQ multiplex PCR; TCRdb's table is partial and in-frame only. The table includes about 120,000 clones, about 88% detected once. The source is an adult in good health. This specimen consisted of peripheral blood, obtained on day 0 of AZD1222 vaccination. The rearrangement uses TRBV28 and TRBJ1-6; no clear D gene. The CDR3 loop reads CASSFSGFPSSYNSPLHF. CDR3 DNA sequence: TGTGCCAGCAGTTTTTCGGGATTCCCAAGCTCCTATAATTCACCCCTCCACTTT. Drawing the rest from reference TRBV28 and TRBJ1-6, the complete variable domain is DVKVTQSSRYLVKRTGEKVFLECVQDMDHENMFWYRQDPGLGLRLIYFSYDVKMKEKGDIPEGYSVSREKKERFSLILESASTNQTSMYLCASSFSGFPSSYNSPLHFGNGTRLTVT.